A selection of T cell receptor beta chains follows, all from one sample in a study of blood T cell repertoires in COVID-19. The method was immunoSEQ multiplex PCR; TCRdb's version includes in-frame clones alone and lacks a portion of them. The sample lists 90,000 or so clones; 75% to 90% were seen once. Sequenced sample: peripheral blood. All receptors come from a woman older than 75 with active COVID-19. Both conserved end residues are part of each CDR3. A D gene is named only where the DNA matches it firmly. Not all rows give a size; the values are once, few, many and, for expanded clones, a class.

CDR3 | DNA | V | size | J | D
CASSQAEGRGGQYF | TGTGCCAGCAGCCAAGCCGAGGGGCGGGGGGGTCAGTACTTC | TRBV4-2 | NA | TRBJ2-5 | TRBD2
CASRLTARTERTEAFF | TGTGCCAGCAGACTCACCGCACGCACGGAGCGTACTGAAGCTTTCTTT | TRBV5-4 | NA | TRBJ1-1 | NA
CASSLFANTGELFF | TGTGCCAGCAGCTTATTCGCGAACACCGGGGAGCTGTTTTTT | TRBV11-1 | once | TRBJ2-2 | NA
CASSLGLAGAQETQYF | TGTGCCAGCAGCTTAGGTCTAGCGGGAGCTCAAGAGACCCAGTACTTC | TRBV11-3 | NA | TRBJ2-5 | TRBD2
CASSFLGGAQPQHF | TGTGCCAGCAGCTTCCTGGGAGGGGCTCAGCCCCAGCATTTT | TRBV7-8 | NA | TRBJ1-5 | NA
CSASLGLNYGYTF | TGCAGTGCTAGTCTGGGGCTTAACTATGGCTACACCTTC | TRBV20-1 | NA | TRBJ1-2 | NA
CASRAGTPSYNEQFF | TGTGCCAGCAGAGCAGGGACTCCCTCCTACAATGAGCAGTTCTTC | TRBV7-2 | NA | TRBJ2-1 | NA
CASSFRLAGVRNEQFF | TGTGCCAGCAGTTTCAGGCTAGCGGGAGTACGGAATGAGCAGTTCTTC | TRBV28 | NA | TRBJ2-1 | TRBD2
CASSLGGRGSQPQHF | TGTGCCAGCAGCTTGGGTGGCAGGGGGAGTCAGCCCCAGCATTTT | TRBV5-8 | once | TRBJ1-5 | TRBD1
CASSVGGRAELYEQYF | TGTGCCAGCAGCGTTGGCGGGAGGGCCGAACTCTACGAGCAGTACTTC | TRBV9 | NA | TRBJ2-7 | TRBD2
CSASRRGSGNTIYF | TGCAGTGCTAGTAGGCGCGGGTCTGGAAACACCATATATTTT | TRBV20-1 | NA | TRBJ1-3 | NA
CAWSSGQTYEQYF | TGTGCCTGGAGCTCCGGACAGACGTACGAGCAGTACTTC | TRBV30 | NA | TRBJ2-7 | NA
CASSQDRTGGAYGGYTF | TGCGCCAGCAGCCAAGATAGGACAGGGGGTGCTTACGGTGGCTACACCTTC | TRBV4-1 | NA | TRBJ1-2 | TRBD1
CASRLEEGGPANTGELFF | TGTGCCAGCAGGCTGGAGGAGGGGGGGCCCGCGAACACCGGGGAGCTGTTTTTT | TRBV5-8 | once | TRBJ2-2 | NA
CATSRYTAGGEQYF | TGTGCCACCAGCAGATATACAGCGGGAGGCGAGCAGTACTTC | TRBV15 | NA | TRBJ2-7 | TRBD2
CATHPVGSGRNEQFF | TGTGCCACCCACCCCGTTGGTAGCGGGAGGAATGAGCAGTTCTTC | TRBV2 | NA | TRBJ2-1 | TRBD2
CASSLPRQGAMHF | TGTGCCAGCAGTTTACCCCGCCAAGGGGCTATGCATTTT | TRBV28 | NA | TRBJ1-5 | NA
CAHRGSLEQYF | TGTGCTCACAGGGGCTCGCTGGAGCAGTACTTC | TRBV19 | NA | TRBJ2-7 | TRBD1
CASSLQSNQPQHF | TGTGCCAGCAGTCTACAGAGCAATCAGCCCCAGCATTTT | TRBV6-5 | NA | TRBJ1-5 | NA
CASSPRGVYSPLHF | TGTGCCAGCAGTCCTCGGGGGGTTTATTCACCCCTCCACTTT | TRBV27 | NA | TRBJ1-6 | NA
CATRVTLTGELFF | TGTGCCACCCGGGTTACTTTAACCGGGGAGCTGTTTTTT | TRBV10-3 | NA | TRBJ2-2 | NA
CASNPGQVFYEQYF | TGTGCCAGCAACCCGGGACAGGTCTTCTACGAGCAGTACTTC | TRBV28 | few | TRBJ2-7 | TRBD1
CASSLDRVTIPEAFF | TGCGCCAGCAGCTTGGACCGGGTGACGATACCTGAAGCTTTCTTT | TRBV5-1 | NA | TRBJ1-1 | NA
CASSQLLAGDGEQFF | TGTGCCAGCAGCCAACTCCTAGCGGGAGACGGCGAGCAGTTCTTC | TRBV14 | NA | TRBJ2-1 | TRBD2
CASSPGTGNVGTDTQYF | TGTGCCAGCAGCCCCGGGACAGGGAACGTCGGCACAGATACGCAGTATTTT | TRBV7-3 | NA | TRBJ2-3 | TRBD1
CASSPEGLAGVEQFF | TGTGCCAGCAGCCCGGAAGGACTAGCGGGAGTAGAGCAGTTCTTC | TRBV7-9 | once | TRBJ2-1 | TRBD2
CASSGSGRQSYNEQFF | TGTGCCAGCAGCGGAAGCGGCAGACAAAGCTACAATGAGCAGTTCTTC | TRBV11-3 | NA | TRBJ2-1 | NA
CAISERDRVARGEAFF | TGTGCCATCAGTGAGAGGGACAGGGTAGCTCGTGGTGAAGCTTTCTTT | TRBV10-3 | few | TRBJ1-1 | TRBD1
CASSWQGAVYEQFF | TGTGCCAGCAGTTGGCAGGGGGCCGTGTATGAGCAGTTCTTC | TRBV5-4 | NA | TRBJ2-1 | TRBD1
CASTPSRGPYEQYF | TGTGCCAGCACCCCCAGCAGGGGCCCCTACGAGCAGTACTTC | TRBV27 | NA | TRBJ2-7 | NA
CASSLSGQGAYEQYF | TGTGCCAGCAGCCTGTCTGGACAGGGTGCCTACGAGCAGTACTTC | TRBV7-9 | NA | TRBJ2-7 | TRBD1